This T cell receptor (beta chain) derives from a study of blood T cell repertoires in COVID-19 (dated by TCRdb to 2018 to 2021). About the investigation overall: The collaborator samples originated in the United States, Italy and Spain and spanned the acute and convalescent phases of COVID-19. The material from the prospective study consisted of cDNA or gDNA derived from T cells, B-cell-depleted T cells, or PBMCs. The dataset comprised deeply sampled blood TCRbeta repertoires from subjects exposed to, actively infected with, or recovered from COVID-19. The repertoires were released in a freely available public database meant as a resource for research on the immune response to SARS-CoV-2. Samples were obtained from the ongoing ImmuneRACE study (first 160 participants) and from some 1,200 subjects provided by 6 global collaborators. Sample metadata almost always included a de-identified subject ID, COVID-19 status, age in years and sex. Where available, HLA class I and class II types were obtained from metadata supplied by the sample provider rather than from assay-based typing.

The paper's findings and limits, for the study overall: The amount of clinical and demographic metadata varied by source and participant and was provided uncurated.

The immunoSEQ Assay, a bias-controlled multiplex PCR, was used to amplify TCRbeta CDR3 regions from genomic DNA. The study's own analysis went as follows. Within the assay, amplification of reference gene primers was used to estimate how many nucleated cells each sample contained. To quantify the absolute abundance of each unique TCRbeta CDR3 rearrangement, sequence reads were collapsed and filtered. For each sample, productive Simpson clonality was calculated as the square root of Simpson's diversity index across productive rearrangements. TCRdb stores this immuneACCESS table with in-frame sequences only. Part of the clones is absent; in the studies checked, under half of the shortfall reflects unresolved V genes, and no reason is known for the rest. V and J calls and clone size come straight from that table; D and trimming were deduced from the DNA. This sample comprises approximately 75,000 clones, approximately 82% of them detected only once. The ten largest make up approximately 7.3% of the sample.

Collaborating institutions collected whole blood in K2EDTA tubes following their own protocols. For TCRbeta analysis, collaborator samples were shipped as frozen whole blood, as isolated PBMCs, or as DNA extracted from either sample type. Details on this clone: Its antigen target is currently unknown. Base qualities were left out, and no much larger clone turns up one base away.

This sequence originates from a human donor in a cohort sampled during active COVID-19. The sample was peripheral blood.

The nucleotide sequence reads as follows: TGTGCCAGCAGCAGCGGACAGGTTGGCAACTCTGGAAAACTGTTTTTT. This sequence encodes CASSSGQVGNSGKLFF. The chain is encoded by TRBV7-9 joined to TRBJ1-4; 7 middle bases align to TRBD1. The germline V and J ends show losses of 5 bases and 10 bases respectively, and no gene match explains 16 bases of the junction. The germline V gene encodes CDR1 SEHNR and CDR2 FQNEAQ (reference sequence). The CDR3 runs 16 residues from the cysteine to the phenylalanine. Kept here is only the CDR3 DNA, which spans 48 bases and is read in frame from base 1. Extended through the reference TRBV7-9 and TRBJ1-4 proteins, this CDR3 yields the full variable domain: DTGVSQNPRHKITKRGQNVTFRCDPISEHNRLYWYRQTLGQGPEFLTYFQNEAQLEKSRLLSDRFSAERPKGSFSTLEIQRTEQGDSAMYLCASSSGQVGNSGKLFFGSGTQLSVL.